This TCR beta chain was captured in a study of PD-1 blockade in classical Hodgkin lymphoma. Every patient had relapsed following autologous stem cell transplantation, and cohorts differed in brentuximab vedotin exposure. To note about this clone: Its cognate antigen is unknown.

Whole-study findings and limits: Reported findings placed baseline TCR diversity lower in newly diagnosed patients (compared with healthy donors).

The V end was cut by 3 bases, the J end by 10 bases, with 13 bases between. This CDR3 is 12 amino acids long. The germline gives CDR1 SQVTM, CDR2 ANQGSEA. Libraries were prepared by immunoSEQ multiplex PCR; TCRdb keeps only in-frame clonotypes and omits some of them. This table has more than 40,000 clones, around 76% appearing once. The source material was peripheral blood mononuclear cells (PBMCs), sampled before the second cycle of nivolumab. The receptor's source is a human donor with classical Hodgkin lymphoma. The V gene is TRBV29-1, the J gene TRBJ2-1, with D possibly being TRBD1 (6 bases). The CDR3 DNA reads as TGCAGCGTTGATGTTGGGGGCGGAGAGCAGTTCTTC. Translating gives CSVDVGGGEQFF.